These 5 T cell receptor beta chains came from one sample sequenced in a study of blood T cells in healthy people across ages. A sample-barcoded 5' primer and a J-beta primer mix were used in a second PCR of about 7 to 12 cycles. TCRdb reanalysed the 5' RACE reads using MiXCR and keeps one entry per CDR3 protein. The sample shows about 1.7 million distinct CDR3 sequences, 28% of them seen only once. The sequencing input was blood. The source is a woman aged 30 to 39 in good health.

This clonotype has ten or more counts. The chain uses TRBV3-1 and TRBJ2-1; tentatively, D is TRBD1 (6 bases). This CDR3 region has 14 residues. V was pared by 4 bases and J by 6 bases, with 13 bases between. Germline assignment: CDR1 LGHDT and CDR2 YNNKEL (reference sequence). Here the CDR3 reads CASSRVDSRNEQFF. In DNA form, the CDR3 reads TGTGCCAGCAGCCGTGTGGACAGTCGCAATGAGCAGTTCTTC.

This clonotype was counted at least ten times. CDR3 nucleotide sequence: TGCAGTGCTGAACCCGGGACAGGGGAGTACAATGAGCAGTTCTTC. Translated: CSAEPGTGEYNEQFF. This chain uses TRBV20-1 with TRBJ2-1; 10 bases are a match to TRBD1. J lost 4 bases, V lost 5 bases, and 8 bases had no gene match. The CDR3 covers 15 residues. Germline-derived CDR1 and CDR2 are DFQATT and SNEGSKA (reference sequence).

This clonotype was counted at least ten times. The chain joins TRBV20-1 to TRBJ2-5, with 7 bases matching TRBD1. The germline V gene encodes CDR1 DFQATT and CDR2 SNEGSKA (reference sequence). This CDR3 has 14 residues. The chain's CDR3 is CRPSGTEYQETQYF. Written as DNA, the CDR3 is TGCAGGCCCTCTGGGACAGAATATCAAGAGACCCAGTACTTC.

Many counts were recorded for this clonotype. The chain is built from TRBV4-3 and TRBJ2-7; no definite D call. The CDR3 sequence is 19 residues long. CDR1 and CDR2 from the germline V gene are LGHNA and YSLEER. V lost 0 bases and J lost 4, with 25 bases in between. The DNA of the CDR3 is TGCGCCAGCAGCCAAGATAGCTGTCCTAGGGTCATAGGGTCATACGAGCAGTACTTC. Translating it yields CASSQDSCPRVIGSYEQYF.

The CDR3 DNA follows: TGCGCCAGCAGCCAACACCGACCGAATACGGGACAGAACTACGAGCAGTACTTC. The encoded protein is CASSQHRPNTGQNYEQYF. The rearrangement links TRBV4-1 to TRBJ2-7, with 7 nucleotides matching TRBD1. Germline lookup yields CDR1 MGHRA and CDR2 YSYEKL. The CDR3 runs to 18 residues. V trimming: 2 bases; J trimming: 3 bases; junction bases outside the gene matches: 16.